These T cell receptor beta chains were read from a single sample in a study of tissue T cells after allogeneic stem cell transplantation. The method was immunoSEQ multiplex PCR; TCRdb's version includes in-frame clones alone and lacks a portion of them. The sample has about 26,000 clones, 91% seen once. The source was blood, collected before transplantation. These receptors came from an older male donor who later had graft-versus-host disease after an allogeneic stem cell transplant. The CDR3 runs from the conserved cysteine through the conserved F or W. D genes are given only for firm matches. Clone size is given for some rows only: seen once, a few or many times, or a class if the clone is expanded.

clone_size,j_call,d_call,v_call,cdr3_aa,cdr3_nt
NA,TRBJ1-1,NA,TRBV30,CACSGGGGTEAFF,TGTGCCTGTTCTGGGGGAGGCGGAACTGAAGCTTTCTTT
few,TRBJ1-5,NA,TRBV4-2,CASSQDLKGQPQHF,TGTGCCAGCAGCCAAGATCTTAAGGGTCAGCCCCAGCATTTT
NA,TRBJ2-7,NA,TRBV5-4,CASSVDRLYEQYF,TGTGCCAGCAGTGTCGACAGACTGTACGAGCAGTACTTC
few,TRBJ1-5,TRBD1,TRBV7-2,CASSPWTGGLNQPQHF,TGTGCCAGCAGCCCTTGGACAGGGGGCCTCAATCAGCCCCAGCATTTT
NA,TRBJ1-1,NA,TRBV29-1,CSVVVVGAEAFF,TGCAGCGTTGTAGTTGTCGGGGCTGAAGCTTTCTTT
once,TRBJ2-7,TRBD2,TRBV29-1,CSVGGLAGGPRSYEQYF,TGCAGCGTTGGGGGACTAGCGGGAGGGCCCCGCTCCTACGAGCAGTACTTC
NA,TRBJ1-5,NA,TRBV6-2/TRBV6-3,CASSQAAGIPTPHQPQHF,TGTGCCAGCAGTCAAGCGGCCGGGATCCCGACTCCCCATCAGCCCCAGCATTTT
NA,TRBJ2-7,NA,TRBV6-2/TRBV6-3,CASSSPQRKHYEQYF,TGTGCCAGCAGTTCCCCACAGCGCAAACACTACGAGCAGTACTTC
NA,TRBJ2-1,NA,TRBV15,CATSRGGSSYNEQFF,TGTGCCACCAGCAGAGGAGGGAGCTCCTACAATGAGCAGTTCTTC
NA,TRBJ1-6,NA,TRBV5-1,CASSLDGSNSPLHF,TGCGCCAGCAGCTTGGACGGGTCCAATTCACCCCTCCACTTT
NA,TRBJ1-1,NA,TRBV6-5,CASIRDASRGTEAFF,TGTGCCAGCATTCGGGACGCCTCCCGAGGGACTGAAGCTTTCTTT
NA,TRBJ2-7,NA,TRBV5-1,CASSLAAGQSYEQYF,TGCGCCAGCAGCTTGGCAGCTGGCCAGTCCTACGAGCAGTACTTC
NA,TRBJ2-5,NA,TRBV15,CATSREGGGRETQYF,TGTGCCACCAGCAGAGAAGGAGGGGGGAGGGAGACCCAGTACTTC
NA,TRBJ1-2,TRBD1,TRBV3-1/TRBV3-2,CASSQASGGFGYTF,TGTGCCAGCAGCCAAGCCTCAGGGGGATTCGGCTACACCTTC
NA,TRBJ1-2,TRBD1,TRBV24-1,CATSDAPRTGSYGYTF,TGTGCCACCAGTGATGCCCCGAGGACAGGGAGCTATGGCTACACCTTC
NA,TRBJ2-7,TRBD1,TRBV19,CASSPGTDSYEQYF,TGTGCCAGTAGTCCCGGGACAGACTCCTACGAGCAGTACTTC
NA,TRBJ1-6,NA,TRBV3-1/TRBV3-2,CASRPRGETNSPLHF,TGTGCCAGCAGGCCAAGGGGGGAAACGAATTCACCCCTCCACTTT
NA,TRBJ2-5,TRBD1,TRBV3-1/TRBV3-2,CASQLLIPGQGVNPQETQYF,TGTGCCAGCCAACTACTTATACCGGGACAGGGGGTGAACCCCCAAGAGACCCAGTACTTC
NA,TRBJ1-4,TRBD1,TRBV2,CAIEGGWGNEKLFF,TGTGCCATAGAAGGGGGCTGGGGTAATGAAAAACTGTTTTTT
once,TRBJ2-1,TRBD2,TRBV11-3,CASSLAGGYNEQFF,TGTGCCAGCAGCTTAGCGGGAGGATACAATGAGCAGTTCTTC
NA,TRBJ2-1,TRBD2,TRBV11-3,CASSPTSGKSYNEQFF,TGTGCCAGCAGCCCGACTAGCGGGAAATCTTACAATGAGCAGTTCTTC
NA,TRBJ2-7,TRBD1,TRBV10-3,CAISERGQGGYEQYF,TGTGCCATCAGCGAGCGGGGACAGGGGGGCTACGAGCAGTACTTC
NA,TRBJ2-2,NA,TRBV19,CASSIGTSNTGELFF,TGTGCCAGTAGTATAGGGACCTCGAACACCGGGGAGCTGTTTTTT
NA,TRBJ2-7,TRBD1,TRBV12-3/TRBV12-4,CASSQGVSYEQYF,TGTGCCAGCAGCCAGGGGGTTTCCTACGAGCAGTACTTC
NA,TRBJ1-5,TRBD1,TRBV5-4,CASSLAGTGDQPQHF,TGTGCCAGCAGCTTGGCCGGGACAGGCGATCAGCCCCAGCATTTT
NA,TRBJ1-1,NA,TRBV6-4,CASSEYDTEAFF,TGTGCCAGCAGTGAATATGACACTGAAGCTTTCTTT
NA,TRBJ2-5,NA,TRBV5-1,CASSLTAQETQYF,TGCGCCAGCAGCTTGACAGCTCAAGAGACCCAGTACTTC
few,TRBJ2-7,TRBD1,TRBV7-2,CASSKTGASSYEQYF,TGTGCCAGCAGCAAGACAGGGGCGAGCTCCTACGAGCAGTACTTC
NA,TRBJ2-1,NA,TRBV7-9,CASSLTFSYNEQFF,TGTGCCAGCAGCTTAACGTTTTCGTACAATGAGCAGTTCTTC
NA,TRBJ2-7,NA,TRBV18,CASSPNLDGQYF,TGTGCCAGCTCACCAAACCTCGATGGGCAGTACTTC
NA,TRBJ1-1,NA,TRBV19,CASSIEAGANTEAFF,TGTGCCAGTAGTATAGAGGCAGGGGCCAACACTGAAGCTTTCTTT
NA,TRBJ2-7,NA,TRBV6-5,CASSSWRDSSYEQYF,TGTGCCAGCAGTTCTTGGCGGGATAGCTCCTACGAGCAGTACTTC
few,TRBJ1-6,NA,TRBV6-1,CASSDSNNSPLHF,TGTGCCAGCAGTGACAGTAATAATTCACCCCTCCACTTT
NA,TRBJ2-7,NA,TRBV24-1,CATSDSRGFPGYEQYF,TGTGCCACCAGTGATTCTCGGGGGTTCCCAGGCTACGAGCAGTACTTC
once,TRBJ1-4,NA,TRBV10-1,CASSEKPTGGMGKLFF,TGCGCCAGCAGTGAGAAACCGACAGGAGGTATGGGAAAACTGTTTTTT
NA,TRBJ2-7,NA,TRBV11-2,CASRDLSGRRPEQYF,TGTGCCAGCAGAGATCTTTCAGGGAGGAGGCCCGAGCAGTACTTC
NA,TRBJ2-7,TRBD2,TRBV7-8,CASSLVPGLRLEQYF,TGTGCCAGCAGCTTAGTACCGGGACTAAGACTCGAGCAGTACTTC
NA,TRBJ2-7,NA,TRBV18,CASSPGANYEQYF,TGTGCCAGCTCACCCGGGGCAAATTACGAGCAGTACTTC
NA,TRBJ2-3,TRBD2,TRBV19,CASSTTTSGSTDTQYF,TGTGCCAGTAGCACGACCACTAGCGGGAGCACAGATACGCAGTATTTT
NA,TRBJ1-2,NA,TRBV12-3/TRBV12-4,CASSLPGYGYTF,TGTGCCAGCAGTTTACCAGGGTATGGCTACACCTTC
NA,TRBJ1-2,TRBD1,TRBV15,CATSREGDRGSIYGYTF,TGTGCCACCAGCAGAGAGGGGGACAGGGGATCGATCTATGGCTACACCTTC
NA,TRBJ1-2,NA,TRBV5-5,CASSFRPGTGDYGYTF,TGTGCCAGCAGCTTCCGTCCCGGGACGGGTGACTATGGCTACACCTTC
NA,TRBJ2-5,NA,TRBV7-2,CASSLGGRETQYF,TGTGCCAGCAGCTTAGGAGGGAGAGAGACCCAGTACTTC
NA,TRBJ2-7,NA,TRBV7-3,CASSLLPGHDYEQYF,TGTGCCAGCAGCCTCCTTCCGGGACACGACTACGAGCAGTACTTC
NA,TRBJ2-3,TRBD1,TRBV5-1,CASMPPGTGVADTQYF,TGCGCCAGCATGCCCCCCGGGACAGGGGTGGCAGATACGCAGTATTTT
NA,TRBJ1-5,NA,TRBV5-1,CASSSGLPEGQPQHF,TGCGCCAGCAGCTCGGGACTGCCCGAGGGACAGCCCCAGCATTTT
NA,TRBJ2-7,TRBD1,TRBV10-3,CAISESTGQGSYEQYF,TGTGCCATCAGTGAGTCGACGGGACAGGGATCTTACGAGCAGTACTTC
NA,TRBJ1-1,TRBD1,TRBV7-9,CATHAQDRGGTEAFF,TGTGCCACCCATGCTCAGGACAGGGGGGGCACTGAAGCTTTCTTT